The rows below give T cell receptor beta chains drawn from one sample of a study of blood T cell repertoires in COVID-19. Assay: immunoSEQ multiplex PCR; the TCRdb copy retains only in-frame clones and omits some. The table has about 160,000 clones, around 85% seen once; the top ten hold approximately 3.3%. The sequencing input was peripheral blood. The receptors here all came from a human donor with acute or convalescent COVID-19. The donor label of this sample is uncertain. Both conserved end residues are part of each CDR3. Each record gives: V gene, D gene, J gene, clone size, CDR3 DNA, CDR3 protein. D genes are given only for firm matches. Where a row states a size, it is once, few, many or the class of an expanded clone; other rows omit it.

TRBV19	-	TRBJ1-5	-	TGTGCCAGTAGTATTCGAGTGTATAGCAATCAGCCCCAGCATTTT	CASSIRVYSNQPQHF
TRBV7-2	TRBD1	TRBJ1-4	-	TGTGCCAGCAGCTTAGACAGGGGGGTTGAAAAACTGTTTTTT	CASSLDRGVEKLFF
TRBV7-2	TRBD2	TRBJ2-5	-	TGTGCCAGCAGCTTAGAAAGGACTAGCAGAGAGACCCAGTACTTC	CASSLERTSRETQYF
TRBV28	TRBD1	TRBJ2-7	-	TGTGCCAGCAGTGCAAGGACAGGGAAGTTAGGCTCCTACGAGCAGTACTTC	CASSARTGKLGSYEQYF
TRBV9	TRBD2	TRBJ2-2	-	TGTGCCAGCAGCGTAGGTCCCCCAGCGGGGGGGTTAAACACCGGGGAGCTGTTTTTT	CASSVGPPAGGLNTGELFF
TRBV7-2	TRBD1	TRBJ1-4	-	TGTGCCAGCAGCTCGAGGACAGGGGTTGATGAAAAACTGTTTTTT	CASSSRTGVDEKLFF
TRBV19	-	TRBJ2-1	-	TGTGCCAGTAGTTCCGCCGGGGAGCAGTTCTTC	CASSSAGEQFF
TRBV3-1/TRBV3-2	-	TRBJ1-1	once	TGTGCCAGCAGCCCTAAATTCCCTACTGAAGCTTTCTTT	CASSPKFPTEAFF
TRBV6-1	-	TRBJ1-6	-	TGTGCCAGCAGTGAACATACAAGGAGCTCCTATAATTCACCCCTCCACTTT	CASSEHTRSSYNSPLHF
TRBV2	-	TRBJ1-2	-	TGTGCCAGCAGTTCCGCGGGCTATGGCTACACCTTC	CASSSAGYGYTF
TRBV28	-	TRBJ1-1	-	TGTGCCAGCAGTTACAGGGTAGGCACTGAAGCTTTCTTT	CASSYRVGTEAFF
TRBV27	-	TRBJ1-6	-	TGTGCCAGCAGTCTCCGACAGGAAAGAGCCCTCCACTTT	CASSLRQERALHF
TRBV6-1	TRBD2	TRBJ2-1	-	TGTGCCAGCAGTGAGGGGGGGACCCCTAACAATGAGCAGTTCTTC	CASSEGGTPNNEQFF
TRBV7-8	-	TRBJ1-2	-	TGTGCCACCCTCCCGGGGGAAGGCTACACCTTC	CATLPGEGYTF
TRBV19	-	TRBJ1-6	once	TGTGCCAGTAGTCCCGCCTCCCGGACAGTAATAACCCTCCACTTT	CASSPASRTVITLHF
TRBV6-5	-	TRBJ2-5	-	TGTGCCAGCAGGGACGGGGAAGAGACCCAGTACTTC	CASRDGEETQYF
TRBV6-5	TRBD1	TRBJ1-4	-	TGTGCCAGCAACCCAGGGGGTTTGTCTAATGAAAAACTGTTTTTT	CASNPGGLSNEKLFF
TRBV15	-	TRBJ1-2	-	TGTGCCACCAGCAGAGCTAGGCACTACACCTTC	CATSRARHYTF
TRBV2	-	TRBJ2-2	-	TGTGCCAGCAGTGGGGCTAGCCCCGGGGAGCTGTTTTTT	CASSGASPGELFF
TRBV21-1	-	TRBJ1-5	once	TGTGCCAGCAGCAAGACAGGCGATGGTAGCAATCAGCCCCAGCATTTT	CASSKTGDGSNQPQHF
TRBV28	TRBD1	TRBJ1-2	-	TGTGCCAGCAGTTCGACAGGGGGCCTACTCACGGATGGCTACACCTTC	CASSSTGGLLTDGYTF
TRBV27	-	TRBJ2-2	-	TGTGCCAGCAGTCCCGCGCCAGGCCTTATTGGTGGCGGGGAGCTGTTTTTT	CASSPAPGLIGGGELFF
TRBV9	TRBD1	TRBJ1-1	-	TGTGCCAGCAGCGATAGACAGGGGGCGAACACTGAAGCTTTCTTT	CASSDRQGANTEAFF
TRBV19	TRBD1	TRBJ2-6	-	TGTGCCAGTAGTCTAGGGGCAGGGGGCGCCGGGGCCAACGTCCTGACTTTC	CASSLGAGGAGANVLTF
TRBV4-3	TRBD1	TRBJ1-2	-	TGCGCCAGCAGCCAGGGACAGGGGGCTATATCGGGGGGCTACACCTTC	CASSQGQGAISGGYTF
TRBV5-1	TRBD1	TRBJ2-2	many	TGCGCCAGCAGCGTTGCAGGGGGCTCCGGGGAGCTGTTTTTT	CASSVAGGSGELFF
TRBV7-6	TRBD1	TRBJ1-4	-	TGTGCCAGCAGCTCCTACGACAGGGGAAGTCCAAAACTGTTTTTT	CASSSYDRGSPKLFF
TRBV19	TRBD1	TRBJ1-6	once	TGTGCCAGTAGTGTGGGACAGCCTAGGGATTCACCCCTCCACTTT	CASSVGQPRDSPLHF
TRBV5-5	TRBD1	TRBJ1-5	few	TGTGCCAGCATCCGTCTGGGACAGAGTAATCAGCCCCAGCATTTT	CASIRLGQSNQPQHF
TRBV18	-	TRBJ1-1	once	TGTGCCAGCTCACCAGGGGCGAACACTGAAGCTTTCTTT	CASSPGANTEAFF
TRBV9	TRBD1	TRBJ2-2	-	TGTGCCAGCAGCGTAGTGACAGGGGTTAGCACCGGGGAGCTGTTTTTT	CASSVVTGVSTGELFF